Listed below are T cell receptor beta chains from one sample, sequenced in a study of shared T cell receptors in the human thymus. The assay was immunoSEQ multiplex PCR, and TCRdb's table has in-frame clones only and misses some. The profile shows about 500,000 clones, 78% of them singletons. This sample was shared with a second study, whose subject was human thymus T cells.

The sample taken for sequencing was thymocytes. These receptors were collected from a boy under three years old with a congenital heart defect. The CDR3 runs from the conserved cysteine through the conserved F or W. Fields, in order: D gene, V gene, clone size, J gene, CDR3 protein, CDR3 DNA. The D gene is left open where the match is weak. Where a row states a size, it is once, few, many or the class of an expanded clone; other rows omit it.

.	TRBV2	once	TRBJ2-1	CASSLAVSSYNEQFF	TGTGCCAGCAGCTTAGCGGTAAGCTCCTACAATGAGCAGTTCTTC
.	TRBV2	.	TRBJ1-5	CASSERSFFSGNSNQPQHF	TGTGCCAGCAGTGAACGATCTTTTTTTTCAGGGAATAGCAATCAGCCCCAGCATTTT
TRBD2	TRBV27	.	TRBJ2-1	CASSSGLAGVNEQFF	TGTGCCAGCAGTTCGGGACTAGCGGGAGTCAATGAGCAGTTCTTC
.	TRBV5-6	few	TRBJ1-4	CASSLTATNEKLFF	TGTGCCAGCAGCTTGACAGCAACTAATGAAAAACTGTTTTTT
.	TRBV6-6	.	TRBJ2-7	CASSYLAGLRMGEQYF	TGTGCCAGCAGTTACCTGGCGGGACTCCGGATGGGCGAGCAGTACTTC
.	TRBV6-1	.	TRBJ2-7	CASSPRLIWEQYF	TGTGCCAGCAGTCCCCGACTGATCTGGGAGCAGTACTTC
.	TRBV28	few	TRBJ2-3	CASSPKPGVRTDTQYF	TGTGCCAGCAGCCCCAAGCCGGGAGTTCGCACAGATACGCAGTATTTT
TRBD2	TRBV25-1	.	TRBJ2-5	CASSGPRLAGAYQETQYF	TGTGCCAGCAGTGGTCCCCGACTAGCGGGAGCGTACCAAGAGACCCAGTACTTC
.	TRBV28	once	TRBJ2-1	CASSLQGSYNEQFF	TGTGCCAGCAGCCTTCAGGGGTCCTACAATGAGCAGTTCTTC
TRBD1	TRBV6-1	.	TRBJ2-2	CASSESGQGVCMAGELFF	TGTGCCAGCAGTGAATCGGGACAGGGGGTGTGTATGGCCGGGGAGCTGTTTTTT
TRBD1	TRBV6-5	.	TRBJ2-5	CASSYSGDRSLRTQYF	TGTGCCAGCAGTTACTCAGGGGACAGGAGTTTACGGACCCAGTACTTC
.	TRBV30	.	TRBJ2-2	CAWHQNGLEHTGELFF	TGTGCCTGGCACCAAAACGGTCTAGAACACACCGGGGAGCTGTTTTTT
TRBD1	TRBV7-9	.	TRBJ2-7	CASSPGQGYAEQYF	TGTGCCAGCAGCCCCGGACAGGGGTACGCGGAGCAGTACTTC
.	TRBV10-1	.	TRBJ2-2	CASSESPAQGTGELFF	TGCGCCAGCAGTGAAAGCCCCGCCCAGGGCACCGGGGAGCTGTTTTTT
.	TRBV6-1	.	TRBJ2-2	CASSEVGATGELFF	TGTGCCAGCAGTGAAGTAGGGGCTACCGGGGAGCTGTTTTTT
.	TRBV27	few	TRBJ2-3	CASSARGGTLPTDTQYF	TGTGCCAGCAGTGCCCGAGGAGGAACACTACCCACAGATACGCAGTATTTT
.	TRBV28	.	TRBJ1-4	CASRSARRSTNEKLFF	TGTGCCAGCAGATCAGCCAGGAGGAGCACTAATGAAAAACTGTTTTTT
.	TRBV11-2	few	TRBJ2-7	CASSLRAQNSYEQYF	TGTGCCAGCAGCCTTCGCGCTCAAAACTCCTACGAGCAGTACTTC
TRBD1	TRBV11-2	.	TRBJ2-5	CASSLGWGRGKETQYF	TGTGCCAGCAGCTTAGGGTGGGGCAGGGGGAAAGAGACCCAGTACTTC
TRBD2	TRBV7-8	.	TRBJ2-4	CASSLDLAGVRNIQYF	TGTGCCAGCAGCTTAGATCTAGCGGGAGTCAGAAACATTCAGTACTTC
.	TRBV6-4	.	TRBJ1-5	CASSGDYSNQPQHF	TGTGCCAGCAGTGGAGATTATAGCAATCAGCCCCAGCATTTT
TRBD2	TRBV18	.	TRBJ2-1	CASSPERGPDDEQFF	TGTGCCAGCTCACCTGAGCGGGGGCCGGATGATGAGCAGTTCTTC
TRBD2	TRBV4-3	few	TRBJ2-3	CASSQAGTNTDTQYF	TGCGCCAGCAGCCAAGCCGGGACTAACACAGATACGCAGTATTTT
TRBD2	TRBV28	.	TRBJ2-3	CASSPGTSGHTDTQYF	TGTGCCAGCAGCCCAGGGACTAGCGGACACACAGATACGCAGTATTTT
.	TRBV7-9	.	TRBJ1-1	CASSLVSGKDAFF	TGTGCCAGCAGCTTAGTGTCAGGGAAGGACGCTTTCTTT
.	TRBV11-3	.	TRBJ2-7	CASSLGDREQYF	TGTGCCAGCAGCTTAGGAGATCGGGAGCAGTACTTC
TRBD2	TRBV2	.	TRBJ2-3	CASSGTGGPSDTQYF	TGTGCCAGCAGTGGCACGGGAGGGCCATCAGATACGCAGTATTTT
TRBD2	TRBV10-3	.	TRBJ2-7	CAISNGLAGGTGNRNEQYF	TGTGCCATCAGTAATGGACTAGCGGGAGGGACGGGTAATCGAAACGAGCAGTACTTC
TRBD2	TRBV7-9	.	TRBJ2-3	CASSLRKEPAGARTDTQYF	TGTGCCAGCAGCTTACGGAAAGAACCAGCGGGAGCCCGCACAGATACGCAGTATTTT
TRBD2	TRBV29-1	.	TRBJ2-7	CSVRWGVGTSGRASNYEQYF	TGCAGCGTCCGGTGGGGAGTCGGGACTAGCGGGAGGGCCAGTAACTACGAGCAGTACTTC
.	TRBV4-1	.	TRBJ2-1	CASSQSSGTQKYNEQFF	TGCGCCAGCAGCCAATCCTCCGGGACTCAAAAATACAATGAGCAGTTCTTC
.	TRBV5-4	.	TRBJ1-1	CASSTERGLGGTEAFF	TGTGCCAGCAGCACCGAACGGGGCCTGGGGGGCACTGAAGCTTTCTTT
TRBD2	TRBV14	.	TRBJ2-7	CASSQEGELAQRAYEQYF	TGTGCCAGCAGCCAAGAGGGGGAACTAGCGCAAAGAGCCTACGAGCAGTACTTC
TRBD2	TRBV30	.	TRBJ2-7	CAWSDSSGRAGRSEQYF	TGTGCCTGGAGCGACTCTAGCGGGAGGGCCGGGAGATCCGAGCAGTACTTC
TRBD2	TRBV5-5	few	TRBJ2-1	CASSLASGGYNEQFF	TGTGCCAGCAGCTTGGCTAGCGGGGGCTACAATGAGCAGTTCTTC
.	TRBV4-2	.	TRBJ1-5	CASSQTPGDSNQPQHF	TGTGCCAGCAGCCAAACCCCCGGAGATAGCAATCAGCCCCAGCATTTT
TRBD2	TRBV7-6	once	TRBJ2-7	CASSSTWEGSYEQYF	TGTGCCAGCAGCTCCACCTGGGAGGGCTCCTACGAGCAGTACTTC
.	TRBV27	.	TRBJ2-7	CASSDAGASYEQYF	TGTGCCAGCAGCGACGCGGGGGCGTCCTACGAGCAGTACTTC
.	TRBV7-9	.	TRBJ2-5	CASSLGGVFETQYF	TGTGCCAGCAGCTTAGGGGGGGTCTTCGAGACCCAGTACTTC
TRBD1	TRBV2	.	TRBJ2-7	CASSGWDSSYEQYF	TGTGCCAGCAGTGGTTGGGACAGCTCCTACGAGCAGTACTTC
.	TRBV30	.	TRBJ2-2	CAWAPGTRQGNTGELFF	TGTGCCTGGGCCCCAGGGACACGCCAAGGGAACACCGGGGAGCTGTTTTTT
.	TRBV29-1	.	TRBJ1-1	CSVEGSEAFF	TGCAGCGTTGAAGGCAGTGAAGCTTTCTTT
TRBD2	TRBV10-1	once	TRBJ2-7	CASSESGGTPFSYEQYF	TGCGCCAGCAGTGAGTCCGGGGGGACGCCCTTCTCCTACGAGCAGTACTTC
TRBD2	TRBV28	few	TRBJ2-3	CASSSRFGGSADTQYF	TGTGCCAGCAGTTCAAGGTTTGGCGGGAGCGCAGATACGCAGTATTTT
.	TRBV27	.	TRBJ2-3	CASSSDTQYF	TGTGCCAGCAGTTCGGATACGCAGTATTTT
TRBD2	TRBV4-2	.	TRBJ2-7	CASSHDNSGRGYEQYF	TGTGCCAGCAGCCATGACAATAGCGGGAGAGGATACGAGCAGTACTTC
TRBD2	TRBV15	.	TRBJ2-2	CATSRAGGTSVVSGHTGELFF	TGTGCCACCAGCAGAGCTGGGGGGACTAGCGTTGTTTCCGGGCACACCGGGGAGCTGTTTTTT
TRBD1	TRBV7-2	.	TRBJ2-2	CASSLRDRITGELFF	TGTGCCAGCAGCCTCCGGGACAGGATCACCGGGGAGCTGTTTTTT
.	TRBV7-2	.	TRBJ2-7	CASSLRAGWEDKHEQYF	TGTGCCAGCAGCTTAAGGGCTGGGTGGGAGGATAAGCACGAGCAGTACTTC
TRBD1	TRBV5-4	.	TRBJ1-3	CASRNRGRGNTIYF	TGTGCCAGCAGGAACAGGGGTCGTGGAAACACCATATATTTT
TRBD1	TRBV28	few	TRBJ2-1	CASSPRTGWNEQFF	TGTGCCAGCAGTCCAAGGACAGGGTGGAATGAGCAGTTCTTC
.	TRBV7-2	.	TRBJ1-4	CASSSLAEGGEKLFF	TGTGCCAGCAGCTCCCTCGCGGAGGGTGGGGAAAAACTGTTTTTT
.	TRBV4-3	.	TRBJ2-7	CASSSGLSSYEQYF	TGCGCCAGCAGCTCGGGACTTAGCTCCTACGAGCAGTACTTC
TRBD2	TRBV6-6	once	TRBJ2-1	CASPPTSGSYNEQFF	TGTGCCAGCCCCCCAACTAGCGGTTCCTACAATGAGCAGTTCTTC